The following is a T cell receptor beta chain sequence with its context. In assigning cohorts, the study relied on participant-reported clinical history. This record belongs to a study of blood T cell repertoires in COVID-19. As for the study in general: The study drew acute and convalescent COVID-19 samples from the United States, Italy and Spain.

Profiling relied on immunoSEQ multiplex PCR, and the TCRdb table lists in-frame clones only, not all of them. Of almost 250,000 clones in the sample, approximately 90% were seen once. The source of this sequence is a woman younger than 45 who had recovered from COVID-19. The source material was PBMCs or T cells enriched from blood (not recorded which).

The CDR3 is CASSLVGGGRDTEAFF. CDR3 DNA: TGTGCCAGCAGCTTGGTGGGAGGGGGGCGCGACACTGAAGCTTTCTTT. This rearrangement joins TRBV5-4 to TRBJ1-1; D possibly corresponds to TRBD1 (6 bases). The CDR3 loop spans 16 amino acids. Germline loops: CDR1 SGHNT, CDR2 YYREEE (reference sequence). Trimming took 0 bases from V and 3 from J, leaving 15 bases between them. The whole variable domain, filled in from reference TRBV5-4 and TRBJ1-1, reads ETGVTQSPTHLIKTRGQQVTLRCSSQSGHNTVSWYQQALGQGPQFIFQYYREEENGRGNFPPRFSGLQFPNYSSELNVNALELDDSALYLCASSLVGGGRDTEAFFGQGTRLTVV.